This TCR beta chain was retrieved from a study of blood T cell repertoires in COVID-19. The overall study: Sites in the United States, Italy and Spain provided acute and convalescent COVID-19 samples. The cDNA or gDNA used as material had been derived from T cells, B-cell-depleted T cells, or PBMCs.

The CDR3 contains 14 residues. From germline, CDR1 is MDHEN and CDR2 SYDVKM. V was trimmed by 4 bases and J by 0 bases, leaving 6 bases between them. This clone was observed a single time. In the study's own analysis: The assay estimated nucleated cells by amplifying reference gene primers. Here immunoSEQ multiplex PCR was the method, and the copy in TCRdb shows in-frame clones only, minus some. The V and J calls and clone size come from that table; D and trimming were worked out from the DNA. The table includes some 50,000 clones, roughly 82% detected once. Sequenced: peripheral blood. The clonotype originates from a woman aged 55-70 years with acute or convalescent COVID-19. V usage is TRBV28 and J usage is TRBJ1-4; D gene unclear. The chain's CDR3 is CASSSPSTNEKLFF. CDR3 coding DNA: TGTGCCAGCAGTTCCCCGTCAACTAATGAAAAACTGTTTTTT.